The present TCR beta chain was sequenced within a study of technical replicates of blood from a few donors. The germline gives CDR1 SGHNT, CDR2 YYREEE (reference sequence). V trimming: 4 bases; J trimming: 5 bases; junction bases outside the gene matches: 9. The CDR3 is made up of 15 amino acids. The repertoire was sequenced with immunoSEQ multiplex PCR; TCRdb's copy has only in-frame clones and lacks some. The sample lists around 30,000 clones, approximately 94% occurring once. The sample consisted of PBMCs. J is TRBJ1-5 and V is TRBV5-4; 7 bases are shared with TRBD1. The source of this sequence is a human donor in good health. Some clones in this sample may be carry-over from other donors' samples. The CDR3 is CASSTYGTVDQPQHF. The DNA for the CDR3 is TGTGCCAGCAGCACCTACGGGACAGTCGATCAGCCCCAGCATTTT.